The next 29 T cell receptor beta chains were all read from a single sample in a study of blood T cell repertoires in COVID-19. Profiled with immunoSEQ multiplex PCR; TCRdb holds only in-frame clones, not every one. The data contain around 320,000 clones, around 87% of them seen just once; the ten biggest clones take up approximately 4%. Input material: PBMCs or T cells enriched from blood (not recorded which). All receptors come from a woman between 18 and 30 years old with acute COVID-19.

The rearrangement links TRBV5-4 to TRBJ2-1; TRBD1 is a possible D gene (5 bases). The length of the CDR3 is 14 residues. Trimming took 5 bases from V and 6 from J, leaving 15 bases between them. Germline lookup yields CDR1 SGHNT and CDR2 YYREEE (reference sequence). For the CDR3, the DNA is TGTGCCAGCAGTTTGATGCAGGGCGGCAATGAGCAGTTCTTC. Its translation is CASSLMQGGNEQFF.

The J gene is TRBJ1-4, the V gene TRBV6-5; D perhaps matches TRBD1 (6 bases). The ends were cut back, 2 bases at V and 8 bases at J, with 12 bases in the middle. CDR3 size: 14 residues. The germline V gene encodes CDR1 MNHEY and CDR2 SVGAGI. This CDR3 reads CASSYGRGAEKLFF. CDR3 coding DNA: TGTGCCAGCAGTTACGGGCGGGGGGCGGAAAAACTGTTTTTT.

The chain carries TRBV5-8 and TRBJ1-5, with D possibly matching TRBD1 (6 bases). Per the germline V gene, CDR1 is SGHTS and CDR2 is YDEGEE. Trimming pared 1 base from V and 1 base from J, leaving 12 bases between. The CDR3 spans 16 residues. The CDR3 sequence is CASSLWGRGSNQPQHF. As DNA, the CDR3 is TGTGCCAGCAGCTTGTGGGGGCGCGGAAGCAATCAGCCCCAGCATTTT.

The chain is built from TRBV9 and TRBJ1-3; no firm D call. Germline V gives CDR1 SGDLS, CDR2 YYNGEE. The CDR3 consists of 15 residues. The V gene lost 4 bases and the J gene lost 0 bases, with 11 bases spanning the gap. CDR3 residues: CASSPDGASGNTIYF. DNA for the CDR3: TGTGCCAGCAGCCCTGACGGAGCCTCTGGAAACACCATATATTTT. Complete variable domain (other parts from reference TRBV9 and TRBJ1-3): DSGVTQTPKHLITATGQRVTLRCSPRSGDLSVYWYQQSLDQGLQFLIQYYNGEERAKGNILERFSAQQFPDLHSELNLSSLELGDSALYFCASSPDGASGNTIYFGEGSWLTVV.

The chain carries TRBV28 and TRBJ2-2, with D unclear. Trimming stripped 7 bases from V and 4 bases from J, with 16 bases between. The CDR3 runs 15 residues. Germline CDR1 reads MDHEN; CDR2 reads SYDVKM. Here the CDR3 DNA reads TGTGCCAGCACCCAGACTCCGGTCGGCACCGGGGAGCTGTTTTTT. It is translated as CASTQTPVGTGELFF.

This chain joins TRBV5-1 and TRBJ2-6; a weak D match, TRBD1 (5 bases). The CDR3 spans 16 residues. Trimming pared 4 bases from V and 0 bases from J, leaving 11 bases between. CDR1 and CDR2 from the germline V gene are SGHRS and YFSETQ. CDR3 in DNA: TGCGCCAGCAGCGCCGGACAAGCCTCTGGGGCCAACGTCCTGACTTTC. This sequence encodes CASSAGQASGANVLTF.

The table lists this clone with a count of one. V and J are TRBV7-3 and TRBJ2-7, with 8 bases aligning to TRBD1. The V gene end was trimmed by 5 bases and the J gene end by 1 base; junction bases not matched to a gene: 7. The CDR3 is made up of 15 amino acids. Germline-derived CDR1 and CDR2 are SGHTA and FQGTGA. The CDR3 DNA is TGTGCCAGCAGCCGTTGGACAGGGAATTCCTACGAGCAGTACTTC. Its translation: CASSRWTGNSYEQYF. Together with reference TRBV7-3 and TRBJ2-7, the CDR3 gives the full variable domain: GAGVSQTPSNKVTEKGKYVELRCDPISGHTALYWYRQSLGQGPEFLIYFQGTGAADDSGLPNDRFFAVRPEGSVSTLKIQRTERGDSAVYLCASSRWTGNSYEQYFGPGTRLTVT.

The V gene is TRBV18, the J gene TRBJ1-2; D not certain. The ends were cut back, 3 bases at V and 4 bases at J, with 12 bases in the middle. Germline V lookup: CDR1 KGHSH, CDR2 LQKENI. This CDR3 has 14 residues. CDR3 sequence: CASSPSEDLYGYTF. CDR3 coding DNA: TGTGCCAGCTCACCCTCGGAGGACCTCTATGGCTACACCTTC.

The chain carries TRBV6-1 and TRBJ1-2; 7 bases agree with TRBD1. V shed 3 bases, J shed 9 bases, and the junction held 10 bases outside the gene matches. Germline assignment: CDR1 MNHNS and CDR2 SASEGT. The CDR3 spans 14 residues. The chain's CDR3 is CASSETGTYGSYTF. DNA of the CDR3: TGTGCCAGCAGTGAGACAGGGACCTATGGTAGCTACACCTTC.

Written as DNA, the CDR3 is TGTGCCAGTAGCAGGACCGGACAAAGTGACTCACCCCTCCACTTT. Its translation: CASSRTGQSDSPLHF. This chain links TRBV19 with TRBJ1-6; weak D call: TRBD1 (5 bases). Deletions cut 6 bases from V and 10 bases from J, with 19 bases between. CDR1 and CDR2 from the germline V gene are LNHDA and SQIVND (reference sequence). CDR3 length equals 15 residues.

In this sample, this clone turned up once. This chain joins TRBV27 and TRBJ1-2, with 7 bases identical to TRBD1. Looked up from germline, CDR1 is MNHEY and CDR2 is SMNVEV (reference sequence). The CDR3 is made up of 13 amino acids. The ends lost 5 bases at V and 6 bases at J; junction bases unmatched: 6. CDR3 bases: TGTGCCAGCAGTCCCGGGACAGACCATGGCTACACCTTC. It encodes CASSPGTDHGYTF.

This chain connects TRBV18 to TRBJ1-3; 8 nucleotides line up with TRBD1. The germline V gene encodes CDR1 KGHSH and CDR2 LQKENI. Trimming cost V 3 bases and J 0 bases; bases outside gene matches: 1. This CDR3 is built from 15 residues. DNA of the CDR3: TGTGCCAGCTCACCCGACAGGGGCTCTGGAAACACCATATATTTT. This sequence encodes CASSPDRGSGNTIYF.

Comment on this clone: Other DNA sequences of this sample code for an identical CDR3. This chain joins TRBV3-1 (or the pseudogene TRBV3-2) and TRBJ2-1; TRBD2 matches 14 bases. Trimming cost V 3 bases and J 10 bases; bases outside gene matches: 5. Germline CDR1 LGHDT, CDR2 YNNKEL (reference sequence). This CDR3 is built from 15 residues. Written as DNA, the CDR3 is TGTGCCAGCAGCCAGGGACTAGCGGGAGATAACGAGCAGTTCTTC. Its protein is CASSQGLAGDNEQFF.

The V gene is TRBV19, the J gene TRBJ2-7; 12 bases line up with TRBD2. CDR1 is LNHDA, CDR2 SQIVND, per germline (reference sequence). The CDR3 covers 19 residues. J gave up 7 bases and V 6 bases, and 22 bases lay outside the gene matches. CDR3 sequence (DNA): TGTGCCAGTAGCGCGCTCGGGCTAGCGGGAGGGCCTCTCCTGAGAGAGCAGTACTTC. It yields the protein CASSALGLAGGPLLREQYF.

The chain links TRBV19 to TRBJ1-2; 9 nucleotides agree with TRBD1. The CDR3 contains 13 residues. CDR1 and CDR2 from the germline V gene are LNHDA and SQIVND (reference sequence). J was trimmed by 6 bases and V by 9 bases; bases with no gene match: 8. Here the CDR3 reads CASRDRGGNGYTF. For the CDR3, the DNA is TGTGCCAGCAGAGACAGGGGGGGAAATGGCTACACCTTC.

The chain links TRBV29-1 to TRBJ1-2; tentatively, D is TRBD1 (5 bases). CDR1 is SQVTM and CDR2 is ANQGSEA in the germline V gene. The ends were cut back, 1 base at V and 5 bases at J, with 8 bases in the middle. CDR3 length equals 12 residues. CDR3 DNA: TGCAGCGTTGAAGGCCAGGGTTATGGCTACACCTTC. Protein: CSVEGQGYGYTF.

This chain joins TRBV5-6 and TRBJ1-1; D not resolved. V gave up 4 bases and J gave up 2 bases, with 9 bases separating them. From germline, CDR1 is SGHDT and CDR2 YYEEEE. CDR3 length equals 13 residues. In DNA form, the CDR3 reads TGTGCCAGCAGCGAGAGTTTCAACACTGAAGCTTTCTTT. Protein product: CASSESFNTEAFF.

The rearrangement joins TRBV3-1 (or the pseudogene TRBV3-2) to TRBJ2-5; D not resolved. This CDR3 is built from 15 residues. The V gene's germline CDR1 is LGHDT and CDR2 YNNKEL (reference sequence). The germline V and J ends were trimmed by 0 bases and 5 bases, with 13 bases remaining between them. The CDR3 sequence is CASSQDTVRFETQYF. CDR3 DNA: TGTGCCAGCAGCCAAGATACAGTAAGGTTTGAGACCCAGTACTTC.

V usage is TRBV7-9 and J usage is TRBJ2-3, with D unclear. This CDR3 comprises 15 residues. CDR1 is SEHNR and CDR2 is FQNEAQ in the germline V gene (reference sequence). The V end was cut by 3 bases, the J end by 4 bases, with 14 bases between. CDR3 in amino acids: CASSFRVLRADTQYF. In nucleotides, the CDR3 is TGTGCCAGCAGCTTTCGGGTCCTCCGCGCAGATACGCAGTATTTT.

This chain links TRBV28 with TRBJ1-2; a possible D gene is TRBD1 (5 bases). This CDR3 has 14 residues. Germline CDR1 MDHEN, CDR2 SYDVKM. With 2 bases removed from V and 6 bases from J, the gap between germline ends came to 13 bases. Here the CDR3 DNA reads TGTGCCAGCAGTTTAAGCCCCTCGACAGATGGCTACACCTTC. Translating it yields CASSLSPSTDGYTF.

This chain connects TRBV7-9 to TRBJ2-5, with TRBD1 matching over 7 bases. Losses at the gene ends were 5 bases for V and 3 bases for J; bases not matched to a gene: 15. This CDR3 region has 17 residues. The germline V gene encodes CDR1 SEHNR and CDR2 FQNEAQ (reference sequence). The CDR3: CASSPPFSGTVKETQYF. The CDR3 coding sequence is TGTGCCAGCAGCCCTCCCTTTTCCGGGACAGTAAAAGAGACCCAGTACTTC.

The chain combines TRBV2 with TRBJ1-5, with a tentative D call TRBD1 (6 bases). Germline assignment: CDR1 SNHLY and CDR2 FYNNEI. Trimming cost V 6 bases and J 2 bases, with 14 bases left between them. The CDR3 is made up of 15 amino acids. CDR3 sequence: CASSQQGLGNQPQHF. DNA for the CDR3: TGTGCCAGCAGCCAACAGGGCCTAGGCAATCAGCCCCAGCATTTT.

This clone was picked up one time. The gene calls are TRBV7-9 and TRBJ1-4; the match to TRBD1 covers 8 bases. CDR3 length: 15 amino acids. Germline lookup yields CDR1 SEHNR and CDR2 FQNEAQ (reference sequence). Trimming at V came to 6 bases and at J to 1 base, leaving 4 bases not matched to a gene. CDR3 region: CASSPDRGTNEKLFF. The DNA of the CDR3 is TGTGCCAGCAGTCCCGACAGGGGAACTAATGAAAAACTGTTTTTT.

The chain couples TRBV9 to TRBJ1-4; tentatively, D is TRBD1 (6 bases). Germline V gives CDR1 SGDLS, CDR2 YYNGEE. CDR3 length equals 17 residues. V was shortened by 2 bases and J by 8 bases, with 22 bases between the two germline ends. The CDR3 protein is CASSVGQWVNLREKLFF. The CDR3 DNA is TGTGCCAGCAGCGTGGGACAATGGGTGAATTTACGGGAAAAACTGTTTTTT.

The J gene is TRBJ1-6, the V gene TRBV4-1; weak D call: TRBD1 (6 bases). CDR1 is MGHRA and CDR2 is YSYEKL in the germline V gene. This CDR3 has 16 amino acids. V was pared by 0 bases and J by 7 bases, with 13 bases between. The CDR3 sequence: CASSQELGQGNSPLHF. In nucleotides, the CDR3 is TGCGCCAGCAGCCAAGAGTTGGGGCAGGGGAATTCACCCCTCCACTTT.

The chain is built from TRBV28 and TRBJ1-6; D perhaps matches TRBD1 (6 bases). The CDR3 length is 12 residues. Germline V CDR1 and CDR2: MDHEN, SYDVKM. With 5 bases removed from V and 10 bases from J, the gap between germline ends came to 9 bases. As DNA, the CDR3 is TGTGCCAGCAGTGTACAGGGCTCACCCCTCCACTTT. Translating gives CASSVQGSPLHF.

V usage is TRBV24-1 and J usage is TRBJ1-2; D is possibly TRBD1 (5 bases). In germline, CDR1 is KGHDR, CDR2 SFDVKD. There are 14 residues in the CDR3. V was clipped by 3 bases and J by 8 bases, with 15 bases between them. The CDR3 region has the DNA TGTGCCACCAGTGATCCCGGGACTTTAAGAGGCTACACCTTC. It specifies CATSDPGTLRGYTF.

J is TRBJ1-2 and V is TRBV27; 9 bases line up with TRBD1. Per germline, CDR1 MNHEY and CDR2 SMNVEV (reference sequence). The V gene end was trimmed by 3 bases and the J gene end by 0 bases; junction bases not matched to a gene: 8. CDR3 length: 17 amino acids. In nucleotides, the CDR3 is TGTGCCAGCAGTTTCTCTGCCCGGGACAGGGCTAACTATGGCTACACCTTC. This encodes CASSFSARDRANYGYTF.

The chain has TRBV7-2 and TRBJ1-4; perhaps TRBD1 as D (6 bases). This CDR3 is built from 14 residues. The germline V and J ends were trimmed by 1 base and 11 bases, with 14 bases remaining between them. Germline assignment: CDR1 SGHTA and CDR2 FQGNSA. In DNA, the CDR3 is TGTGCCAGCAGCTTAGGAACTGGGACAAATAAACTGTTTTTT. Residues: CASSLGTGTNKLFF.